Each of the 24 T cell receptor beta chains below was sequenced from the same sample in a study of T cell clusters in autoimmune cytopenias. TRB amplification used 200 to 250 ng of peripheral blood genomic DNA. Multiplex touch-down PCR amplified TRB using TRB-A and TRB-B pools in one tube. TCRdb re-called the multiplex PCR reads; every CDR3 protein appears as one record, without DNA. The sample includes several thousand distinct CDR3 sequences. This sample was also put to use in a study of T cell repertoires in aging, cancer and after chemotherapy.

Sequencing was performed on peripheral blood. The receptor set was obtained from a human donor in good health.

The gene calls are TRBV6-1 and TRBJ1-3. Germline CDR1 and CDR2: MNHNS and SASEGT. CDR3 length equals 16 residues. The CDR3 spells CASRGGPPSSGNTIYF.

CDR3 in amino acids: CASREVGGWLGETQYF. The chain uses TRBV27 and TRBJ2-5; the TCRdb call, TRBD1, lacks DNA for checking. The germline CDR1 and CDR2 sequences are MNHEY and SMNVEV (reference sequence). The CDR3 covers 16 residues.

This clonotype is medium-sized by frequency. The V gene is TRBV6-1, the J gene TRBJ2-5; TCRdb outputs TRBD1, but without DNA this stays unchecked. In germline, CDR1 is MNHNS, CDR2 SASEGT. This CDR3 has 14 residues. CDR3 region: CASSHTGGSETQYF.

This rearrangement joins TRBV18 to TRBJ2-1. Germline lookup yields CDR1 KGHSH and CDR2 LQKENI. This CDR3 contains 13 residues. The CDR3 loop reads CASSPQMGNEQFF.

The chain uses TRBV27 and TRBJ1-6; TCRdb returns TRBD1, unconfirmable since there is no DNA. The CDR3 runs to 15 residues. Germline V CDR1 and CDR2: MNHEY, SMNVEV (reference sequence). The CDR3 protein is CASSTRQEFGSPLHF.

Measured by frequency, this clonotype is medium-sized. V is TRBV13 and J is TRBJ2-1; the TCRdb call, TRBD2, lacks DNA for checking. The CDR3 sequence is 12 residues long. Germline lookup yields CDR1 PRHDT and CDR2 FYEKMQ (reference sequence). Here the CDR3 reads CASSLLVAEQFF.

This clonotype is deemed medium-sized (0.01 to 0.1%) by its frequency. The chain combines TRBV19 with TRBJ2-2; with no DNA, the TCRdb D assignment of TRBD1 cannot be verified. Per the germline V gene, CDR1 is LNHDA and CDR2 is SQIVND (reference sequence). This CDR3 has 15 amino acids. The CDR3 sequence is CASSWNVGGNGELFF.

V gene TRBV19 combines with J gene TRBJ1-2; the D gene TCRdb calls, TRBD1, cannot be checked with no DNA. Germline-derived CDR1 and CDR2 are LNHDA and SQIVND (reference sequence). The length of the CDR3 is 15 residues. The chain's CDR3 is CASSTKSQGYYGYTF.

CDR3 in amino acids: CASSPRDARDQPQHF. The chain is built from TRBV27 and TRBJ1-5; TCRdb outputs TRBD1, but without DNA this stays unchecked. CDR3 length: 15 residues. Germline lookup yields CDR1 MNHEY and CDR2 SMNVEV (reference sequence).

The chain employs TRBV6-1 and TRBJ2-2; TCRdb outputs TRBD1, but without DNA this stays unchecked. This CDR3 comprises 14 residues. The germline gives CDR1 MNHNS, CDR2 SASEGT. This CDR3 reads CASSEGQDTGELFF.

J is TRBJ2-2 and V is TRBV18; TCRdb's D call, TRBD1, is unchecked because there is no DNA. The CDR3 extends over 19 amino acids. Germline values: CDR1 KGHSH, CDR2 LQKENI. The CDR3 region is CASSLLQAETGSRGGELFF. Filled out from reference TRBV18 and TRBJ2-2, the complete variable domain reads NAGVMQNPRHLVRRRGQEARLRCSPMKGHSHVYWYRQLPEEGLKFMVYLQKENIIDESGMPKERFSAEFPKEGPSILRIQQVVRGDSAAYFCASSLLQAETGSRGGELFFGEGSRLTVL.

This clonotype is identified as medium-sized (0.01 to 0.1%) from frequency. The CDR3 region is CASSRGRPASDNEQFF. The rearrangement joins TRBV27 to TRBJ2-1; TCRdb designates TRBD2, a call that cannot be tested without DNA. In germline, CDR1 is MNHEY, CDR2 SMNVEV (reference sequence). CDR3 size: 16 residues.

V and J are TRBV10-3 and TRBJ2-3; TCRdb designates TRBD2, a call that cannot be tested without DNA. The germline V gene has CDR1 ENHRY and CDR2 SYGVKD. The CDR3 loop spans 16 amino acids. The chain's CDR3 is CAISEPAGANTDTQYF.

This sequence joins TRBV15 and TRBJ2-7; the TCRdb call, TRBD1, lacks DNA for checking. The CDR3 is 16 residues long. Germline CDR1 and CDR2: LNHNV and YYDKDF (reference sequence). CDR3 sequence: CATSVHQGRATYEQYF.

This sequence joins TRBV5-1 and TRBJ2-3; TCRdb picks TRBD1, but there is no DNA to check that call. CDR1 and CDR2 (germline): SGHRS, YFSETQ. The CDR3 runs to 17 residues. CDR3 sequence: CASSPGFLKPDTDTQYF. The whole variable domain, filled in from reference TRBV5-1 and TRBJ2-3, reads KAGVTQTPRYLIKTRGQQVTLSCSPISGHRSVSWYQQTPGQGLQFLFEYFSETQRNKGNFPGRFSGRQFSNSRSEMNVSTLELGDSALYLCASSPGFLKPDTDTQYFGPGTRLTVL.

V and J are TRBV12-3 or TRBV12-4 and TRBJ1-5. The CDR3 is 13 amino acids. CDR3 sequence: CASSFGGNQPQHF.

CDR3 region: CASSLARETQYF. The chain uses TRBV7-9 and TRBJ2-5. The CDR3 runs to 12 residues. Per germline, CDR1 SEHNR and CDR2 FQNEAQ (reference sequence).

The genes are TRBV27 and TRBJ2-3; no DNA is available, so the TRBD2 call from TCRdb remains unchecked. This CDR3 is 12 amino acids long. The germline V gene encodes CDR1 MNHEY and CDR2 SMNVEV (reference sequence). Here the CDR3 reads CASEGLLGTQYF.

This clonotype is classed as medium-sized by frequency. The chain combines TRBV30 with TRBJ1-6. The CDR3 consists of 11 residues. Germline CDR1 and CDR2: GTSNPN and SVGIG (reference sequence). The CDR3 is CAWSRSLALHF.

J is TRBJ2-5 and V is TRBV7-9. Per the germline V gene, CDR1 is SEHNR and CDR2 is FQNEAQ (reference sequence). This CDR3 is 12 amino acids long. The CDR3 protein is CASSPLGETQYF. The full variable domain, rest sourced from reference TRBV7-9 and TRBJ2-5, is DTGVSQNPRHKITKRGQNVTFRCDPISEHNRLYWYRQTLGQGPEFLTYFQNEAQLEKSRLLSDRFSAERPKGSFSTLEIQRTEQGDSAMYLCASSPLGETQYFGPGTRLLVL.

V usage is TRBV19 and J usage is TRBJ2-1; TCRdb's D gene call, TRBD2, goes unchecked for lack of DNA. Germline values: CDR1 LNHDA, CDR2 SQIVND (reference sequence). This CDR3 region has 17 residues. The CDR3: CASSIGLAGGPGNEQFF.

Here the CDR3 reads CASSIYGVSNQPQHF. This chain joins TRBV19 and TRBJ1-5. Germline loops: CDR1 LNHDA, CDR2 SQIVND (reference sequence). This CDR3 region has 15 residues.

J is TRBJ1-4 and V is TRBV30; TCRdb indicates TRBD1, and absent DNA this call remains unverified. The germline CDR1 and CDR2 sequences are GTSNPN and SVGIG (reference sequence). The CDR3 loop spans 15 amino acids. CDR3 amino acids: CAWSRLTGVNEKLFF.

This chain connects TRBV5-4 to TRBJ2-6. This CDR3 contains 15 residues. The germline V gene encodes CDR1 SGHNT and CDR2 YYREEE (reference sequence). CDR3 in amino acids: CASSLAITGANVLTF.